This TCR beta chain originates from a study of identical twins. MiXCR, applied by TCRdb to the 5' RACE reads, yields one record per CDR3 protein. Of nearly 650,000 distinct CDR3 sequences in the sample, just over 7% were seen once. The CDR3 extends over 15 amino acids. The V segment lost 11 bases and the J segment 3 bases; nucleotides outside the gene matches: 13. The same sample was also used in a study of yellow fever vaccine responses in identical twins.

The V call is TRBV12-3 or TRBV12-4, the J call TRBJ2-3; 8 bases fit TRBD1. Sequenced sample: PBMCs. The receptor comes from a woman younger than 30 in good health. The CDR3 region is CALRRGQGYTDTQYF. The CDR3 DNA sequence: TGTGCCCTCAGGCGAGGACAGGGTTATACAGATACGCAGTATTTT.